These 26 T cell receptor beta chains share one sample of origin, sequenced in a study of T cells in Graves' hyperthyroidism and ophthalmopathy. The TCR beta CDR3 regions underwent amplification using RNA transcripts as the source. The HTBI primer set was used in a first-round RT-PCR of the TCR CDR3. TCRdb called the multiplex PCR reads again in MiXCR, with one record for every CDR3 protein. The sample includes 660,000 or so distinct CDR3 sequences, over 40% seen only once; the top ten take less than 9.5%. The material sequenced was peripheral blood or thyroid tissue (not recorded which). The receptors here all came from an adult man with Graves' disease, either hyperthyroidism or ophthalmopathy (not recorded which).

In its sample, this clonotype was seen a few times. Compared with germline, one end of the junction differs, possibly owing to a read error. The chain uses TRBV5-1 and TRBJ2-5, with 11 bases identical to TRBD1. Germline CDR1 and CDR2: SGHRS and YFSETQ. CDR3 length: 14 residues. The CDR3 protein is CATGRDRGQETQYF. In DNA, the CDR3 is TGTGCCACCGGCCGGGACAGGGGGCAAGAGACCCAGTACTTC.

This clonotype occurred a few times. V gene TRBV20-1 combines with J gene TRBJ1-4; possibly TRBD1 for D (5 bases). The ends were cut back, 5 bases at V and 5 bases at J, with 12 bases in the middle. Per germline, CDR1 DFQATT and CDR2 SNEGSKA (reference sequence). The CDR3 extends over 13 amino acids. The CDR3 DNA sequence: TGCAGTGCTTACCGGGACTGGAATGAAAAACTGTTTTTT. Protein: CSAYRDWNEKLFF.

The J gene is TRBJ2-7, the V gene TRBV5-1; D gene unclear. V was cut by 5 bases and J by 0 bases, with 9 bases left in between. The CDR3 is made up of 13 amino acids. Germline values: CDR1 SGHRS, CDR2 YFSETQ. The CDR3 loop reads CASSGKSSYEQYF. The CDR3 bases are TGCGCCAGCAGTGGCAAGAGCTCCTACGAGCAGTACTTC.

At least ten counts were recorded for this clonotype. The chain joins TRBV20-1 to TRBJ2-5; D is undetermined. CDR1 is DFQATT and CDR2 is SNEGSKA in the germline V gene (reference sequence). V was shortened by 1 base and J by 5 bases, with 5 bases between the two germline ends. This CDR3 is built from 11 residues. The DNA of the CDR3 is TGCAGTGCTAGAGCTGTGGAGACCCAGTACTTC. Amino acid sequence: CSARAVETQYF.

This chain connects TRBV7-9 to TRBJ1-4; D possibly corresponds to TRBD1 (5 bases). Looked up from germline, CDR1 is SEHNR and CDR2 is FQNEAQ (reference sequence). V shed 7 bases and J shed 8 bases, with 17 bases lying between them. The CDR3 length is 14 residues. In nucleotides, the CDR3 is TGTGCCAGCACCCGTCCAGGGATAGAGGAAAAACTGTTTTTT. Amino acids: CASTRPGIEEKLFF.

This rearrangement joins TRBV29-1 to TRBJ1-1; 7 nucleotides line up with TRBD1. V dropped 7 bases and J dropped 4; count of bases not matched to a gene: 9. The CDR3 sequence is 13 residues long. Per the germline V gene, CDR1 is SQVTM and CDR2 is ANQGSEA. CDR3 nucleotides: TGCAGCGCCCAGGGCCAGGGGGGCACTGAAGCTTTCTTT. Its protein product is CSAQGQGGTEAFF.

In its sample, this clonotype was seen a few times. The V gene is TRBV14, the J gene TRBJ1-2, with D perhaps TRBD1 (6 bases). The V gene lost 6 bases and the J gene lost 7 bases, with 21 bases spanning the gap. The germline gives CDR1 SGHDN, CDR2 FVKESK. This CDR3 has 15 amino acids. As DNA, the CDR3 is TGTGCCAGCAGTTTATCGCCGCTGCCGGGGGCTGGCTACACCTTC. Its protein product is CASSLSPLPGAGYTF.

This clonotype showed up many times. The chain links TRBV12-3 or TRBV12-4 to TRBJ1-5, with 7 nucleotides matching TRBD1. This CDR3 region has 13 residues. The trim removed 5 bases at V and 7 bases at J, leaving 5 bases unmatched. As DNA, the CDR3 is TGTGCCAGCAGTGTGACAGGGAACCAGCCCCAGCATTTT. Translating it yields CASSVTGNQPQHF.

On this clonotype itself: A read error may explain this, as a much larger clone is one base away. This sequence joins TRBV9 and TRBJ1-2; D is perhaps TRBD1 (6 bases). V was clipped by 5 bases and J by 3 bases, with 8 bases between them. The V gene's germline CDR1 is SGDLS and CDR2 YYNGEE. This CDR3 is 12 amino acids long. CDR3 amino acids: CASRPGDYGYTF. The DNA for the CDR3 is TGTGCCAGCAGGCCAGGGGACTATGGCTACACCTTC.

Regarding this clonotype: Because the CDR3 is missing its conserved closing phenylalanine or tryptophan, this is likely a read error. This CDR3 reads CASLKGGGDTEAFL. CDR3 sequence (DNA): TGTGCCAGCCTCAAGGGGGGAGGGGACACTGAAGCTTTCCTT. The chain uses TRBV9 and TRBJ1-1, with TRBD1 as a possible D gene (6 bases). Trimming pared 7 bases from V and 3 bases from J, leaving 16 bases between. The CDR3 is made up of 14 amino acids. Germline CDR1 SGDLS, CDR2 YYNGEE.

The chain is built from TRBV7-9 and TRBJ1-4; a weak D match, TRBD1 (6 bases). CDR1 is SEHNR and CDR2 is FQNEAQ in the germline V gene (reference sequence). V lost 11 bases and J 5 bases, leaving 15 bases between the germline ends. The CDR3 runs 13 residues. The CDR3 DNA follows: TGTGCCTGGGAAAGGGACACCAATGAAAAACTGTTTTTT. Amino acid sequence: CAWERDTNEKLFF.

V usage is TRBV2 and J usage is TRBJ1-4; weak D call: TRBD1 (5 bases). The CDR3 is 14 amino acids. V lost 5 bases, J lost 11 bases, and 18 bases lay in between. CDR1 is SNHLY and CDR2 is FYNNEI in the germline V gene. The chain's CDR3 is CASSLPVQGAKLFF. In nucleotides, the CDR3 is TGTGCCAGCAGTTTACCTGTTCAGGGTGCGAAACTGTTTTTT.

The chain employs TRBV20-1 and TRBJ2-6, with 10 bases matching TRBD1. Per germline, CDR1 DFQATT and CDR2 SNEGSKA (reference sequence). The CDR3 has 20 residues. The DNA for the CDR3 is TGCAGCTTGGCCGGACAGGGGGTTTATGCTCTCGTCTCTGGGGCCAACGTCCTGACTTTC. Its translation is CSLAGQGVYALVSGANVLTF.

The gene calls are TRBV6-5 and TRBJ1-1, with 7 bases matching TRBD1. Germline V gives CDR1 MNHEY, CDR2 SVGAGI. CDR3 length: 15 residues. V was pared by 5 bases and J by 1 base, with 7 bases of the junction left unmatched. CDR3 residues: CASSEQGMENTEAFF. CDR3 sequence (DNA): TGTGCCAGCAGTGAACAGGGGATGGAGAACACTGAAGCTTTCTTT.

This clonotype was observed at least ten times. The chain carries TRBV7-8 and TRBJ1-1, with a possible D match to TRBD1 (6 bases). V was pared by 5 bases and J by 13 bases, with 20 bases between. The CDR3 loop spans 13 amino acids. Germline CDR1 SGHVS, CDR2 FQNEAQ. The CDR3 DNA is TGTGCCAGCAGCCAAGATACAATGGCCAGGGGTTTCTTT. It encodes CASSQDTMARGFF.

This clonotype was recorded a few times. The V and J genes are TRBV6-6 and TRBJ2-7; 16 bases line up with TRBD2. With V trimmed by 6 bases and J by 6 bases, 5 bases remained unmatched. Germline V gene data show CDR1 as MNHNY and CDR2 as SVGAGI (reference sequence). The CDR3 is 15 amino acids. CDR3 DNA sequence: TGTGCCAGCAGCGACGGGACTAGCGGGGGGGCCGAGCAGTACTTC. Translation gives CASSDGTSGGAEQYF.

The CDR3 protein is CASSVESSDTQYF. CDR3 bases: TGTGCCAGCAGCGTAGAATCATCAGATACGCAGTATTTT. The chain is built from TRBV9 and TRBJ2-3; D is unclear. Germline loops: CDR1 SGDLS, CDR2 YYNGEE. There are 13 residues in the CDR3. V dropped 0 bases and J dropped 4 bases, with 6 bases sitting between them.

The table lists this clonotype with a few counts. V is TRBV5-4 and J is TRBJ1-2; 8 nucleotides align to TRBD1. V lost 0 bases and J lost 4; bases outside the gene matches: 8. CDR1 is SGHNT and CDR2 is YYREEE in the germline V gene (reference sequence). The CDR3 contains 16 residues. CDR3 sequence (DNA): TGTGCCAGCAGCTTGGGACAGGGGAAACTCGCCTATGGCTACACCTTC. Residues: CASSLGQGKLAYGYTF.

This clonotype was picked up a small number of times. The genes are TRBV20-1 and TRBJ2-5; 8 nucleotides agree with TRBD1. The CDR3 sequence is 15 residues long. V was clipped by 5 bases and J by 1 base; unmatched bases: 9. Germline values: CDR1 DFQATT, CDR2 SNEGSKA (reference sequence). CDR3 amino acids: CSAPHLQGVQETQYF. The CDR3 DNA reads TGCAGTGCTCCCCACCTACAGGGGGTCCAAGAGACCCAGTACTTC.

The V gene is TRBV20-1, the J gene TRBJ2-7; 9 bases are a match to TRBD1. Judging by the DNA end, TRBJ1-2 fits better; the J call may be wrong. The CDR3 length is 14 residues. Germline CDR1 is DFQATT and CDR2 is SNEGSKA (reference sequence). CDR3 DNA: TGCAGTGCGCCGGACAGGGGTTGGGGCTATGGCTACACCTTC. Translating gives CSAPDRGWGYGYTF.

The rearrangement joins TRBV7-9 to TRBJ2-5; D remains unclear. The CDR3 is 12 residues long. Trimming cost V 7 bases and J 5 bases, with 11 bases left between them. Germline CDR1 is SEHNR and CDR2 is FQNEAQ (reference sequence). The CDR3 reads CASTHYGETQYF. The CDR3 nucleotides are TGTGCCAGCACCCACTACGGGGAGACCCAGTACTTC.

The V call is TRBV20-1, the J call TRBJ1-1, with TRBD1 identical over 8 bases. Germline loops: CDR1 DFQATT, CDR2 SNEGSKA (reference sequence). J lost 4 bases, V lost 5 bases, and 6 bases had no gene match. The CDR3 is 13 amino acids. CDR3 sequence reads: CSAPSDRATEAFF. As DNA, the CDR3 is TGCAGTGCTCCCTCGGACAGGGCCACTGAAGCTTTCTTT.

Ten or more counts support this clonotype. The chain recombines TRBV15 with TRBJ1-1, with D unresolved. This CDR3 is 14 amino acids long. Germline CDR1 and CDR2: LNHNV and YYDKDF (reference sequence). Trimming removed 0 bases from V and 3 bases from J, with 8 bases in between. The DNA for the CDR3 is TGTGCCACCAGCAGAGAAACAGTGGACACTGAAGCTTTCTTT. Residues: CATSRETVDTEAFF.

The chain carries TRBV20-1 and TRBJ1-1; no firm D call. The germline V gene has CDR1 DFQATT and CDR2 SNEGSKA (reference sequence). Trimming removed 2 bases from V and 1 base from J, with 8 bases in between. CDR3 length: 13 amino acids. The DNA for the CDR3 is TGCAGTGCTAGAAGGCCCGCGAACACTGAAGCTTTCTTT. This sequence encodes CSARRPANTEAFF.

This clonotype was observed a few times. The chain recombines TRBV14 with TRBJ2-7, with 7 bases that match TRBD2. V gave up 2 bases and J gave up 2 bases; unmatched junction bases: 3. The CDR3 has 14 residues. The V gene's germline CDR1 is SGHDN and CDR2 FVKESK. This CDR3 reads CASSQYRGAYEQYF. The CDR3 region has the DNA TGTGCCAGCAGCCAATATCGGGGGGCCTACGAGCAGTACTTC.

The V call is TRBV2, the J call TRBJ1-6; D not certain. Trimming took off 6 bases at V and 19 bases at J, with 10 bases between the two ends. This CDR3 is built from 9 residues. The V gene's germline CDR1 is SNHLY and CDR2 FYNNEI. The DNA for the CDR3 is TGTGCCAGCAGGGAACCGGGACACTTT. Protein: CASREPGHF.